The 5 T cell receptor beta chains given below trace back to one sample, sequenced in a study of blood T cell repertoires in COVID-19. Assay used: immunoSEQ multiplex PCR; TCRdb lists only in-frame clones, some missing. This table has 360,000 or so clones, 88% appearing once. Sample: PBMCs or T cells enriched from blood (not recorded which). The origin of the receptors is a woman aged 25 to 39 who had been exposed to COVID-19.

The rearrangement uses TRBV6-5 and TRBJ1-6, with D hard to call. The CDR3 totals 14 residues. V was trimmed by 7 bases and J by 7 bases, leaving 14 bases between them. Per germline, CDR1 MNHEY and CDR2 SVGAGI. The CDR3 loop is CASTRQAWNSPLHF. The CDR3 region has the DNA TGTGCCAGCACTCGTCAAGCTTGGAATTCACCCCTCCACTTT.

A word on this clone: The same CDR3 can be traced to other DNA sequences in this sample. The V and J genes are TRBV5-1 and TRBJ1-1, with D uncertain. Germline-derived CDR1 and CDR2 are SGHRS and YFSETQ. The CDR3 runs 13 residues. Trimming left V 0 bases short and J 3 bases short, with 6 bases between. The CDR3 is CASSLVRDTEAFF. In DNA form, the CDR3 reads TGCGCCAGCAGCTTGGTTCGGGACACTGAAGCTTTCTTT.

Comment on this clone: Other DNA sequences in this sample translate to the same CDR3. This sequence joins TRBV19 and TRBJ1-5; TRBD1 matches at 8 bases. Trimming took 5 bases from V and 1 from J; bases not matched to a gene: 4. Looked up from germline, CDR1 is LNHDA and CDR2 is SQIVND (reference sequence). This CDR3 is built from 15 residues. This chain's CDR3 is CASSRQGQSNQPQHF. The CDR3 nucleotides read TGTGCCAGTAGTCGACAGGGGCAAAGCAATCAGCCCCAGCATTTT.

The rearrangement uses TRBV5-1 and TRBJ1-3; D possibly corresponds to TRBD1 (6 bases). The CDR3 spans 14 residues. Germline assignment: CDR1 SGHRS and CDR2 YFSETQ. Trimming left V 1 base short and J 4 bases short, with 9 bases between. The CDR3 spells CASSLSGAGNTIYF. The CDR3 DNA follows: TGCGCCAGCAGCTTGTCAGGGGCAGGAAACACCATATATTTT. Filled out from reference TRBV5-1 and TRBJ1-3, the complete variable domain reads KAGVTQTPRYLIKTRGQQVTLSCSPISGHRSVSWYQQTPGQGLQFLFEYFSETQRNKGNFPGRFSGRQFSNSRSEMNVSTLELGDSALYLCASSLSGAGNTIYFGEGSWLTVV.

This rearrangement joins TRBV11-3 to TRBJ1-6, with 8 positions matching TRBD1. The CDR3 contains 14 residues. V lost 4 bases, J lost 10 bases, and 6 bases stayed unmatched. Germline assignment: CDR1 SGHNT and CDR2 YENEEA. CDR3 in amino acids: CASSSLTGVSPLHF. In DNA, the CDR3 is TGTGCCAGCAGCTCGTTGACAGGGGTCTCACCCCTCCACTTT.